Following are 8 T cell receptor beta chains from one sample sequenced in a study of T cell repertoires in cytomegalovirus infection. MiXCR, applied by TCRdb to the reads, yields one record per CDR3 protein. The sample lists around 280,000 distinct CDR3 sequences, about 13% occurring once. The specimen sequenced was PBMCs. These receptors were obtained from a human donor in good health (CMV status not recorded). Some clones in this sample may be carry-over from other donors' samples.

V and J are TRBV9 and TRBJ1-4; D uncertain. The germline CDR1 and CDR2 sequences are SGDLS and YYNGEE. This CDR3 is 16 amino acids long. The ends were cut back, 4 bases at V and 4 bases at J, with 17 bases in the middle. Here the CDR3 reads CASSNSTRLGNEKLFF. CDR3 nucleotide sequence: TGTGCCAGCAGCAATTCGACCCGCCTTGGTAATGAAAAACTGTTTTTT.

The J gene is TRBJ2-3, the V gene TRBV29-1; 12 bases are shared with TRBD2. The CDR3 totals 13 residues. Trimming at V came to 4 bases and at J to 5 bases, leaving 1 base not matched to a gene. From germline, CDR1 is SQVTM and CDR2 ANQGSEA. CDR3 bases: TGCAGCGTTGGGGGACTAGCGGGAGATACGCAGTATTTT. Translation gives CSVGGLAGDTQYF.

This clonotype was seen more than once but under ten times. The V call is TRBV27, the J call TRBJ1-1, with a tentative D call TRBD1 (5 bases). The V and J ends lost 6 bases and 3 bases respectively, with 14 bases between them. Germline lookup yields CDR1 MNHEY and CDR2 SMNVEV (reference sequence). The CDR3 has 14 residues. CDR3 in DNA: TGTGCCAGCAGGGGCGGGGGGAGGGACACTGAAGCTTTCTTT. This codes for CASRGGGRDTEAFF.

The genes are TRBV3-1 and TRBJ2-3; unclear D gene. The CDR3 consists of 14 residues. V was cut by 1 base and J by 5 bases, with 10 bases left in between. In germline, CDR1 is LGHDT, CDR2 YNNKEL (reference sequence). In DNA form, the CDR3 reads TGTGCCAGCAGCCAAGGCAAAGCCTTAGATACGCAGTATTTT. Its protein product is CASSQGKALDTQYF.

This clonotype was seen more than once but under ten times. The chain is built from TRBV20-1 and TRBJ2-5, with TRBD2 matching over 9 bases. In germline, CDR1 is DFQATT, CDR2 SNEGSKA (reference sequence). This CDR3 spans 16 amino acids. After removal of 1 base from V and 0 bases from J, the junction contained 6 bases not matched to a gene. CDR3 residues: CSARALAGANQETQYF. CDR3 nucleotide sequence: TGCAGTGCTAGAGCCTTAGCGGGGGCTAACCAAGAGACCCAGTACTTC.

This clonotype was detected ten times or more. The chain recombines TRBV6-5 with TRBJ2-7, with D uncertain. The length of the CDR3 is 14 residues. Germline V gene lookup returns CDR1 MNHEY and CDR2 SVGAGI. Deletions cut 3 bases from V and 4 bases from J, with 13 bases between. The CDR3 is CASSYYFNGYEQYF. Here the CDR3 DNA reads TGTGCCAGCAGTTATTACTTCAATGGTTACGAGCAGTACTTC.

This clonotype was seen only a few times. CDR3 sequence: CASSYLWGGDEKLFF. The DNA of the CDR3 is TGTGCCAGCAGTTACCTATGGGGGGGCGATGAAAAACTGTTTTTT. The rearrangement links TRBV6-5 to TRBJ1-4; D perhaps matches TRBD1 (6 bases). The V end was cut by 2 bases, the J end by 6 bases, with 13 bases between. The CDR3 extends over 15 amino acids. Germline CDR1 MNHEY, CDR2 SVGAGI.

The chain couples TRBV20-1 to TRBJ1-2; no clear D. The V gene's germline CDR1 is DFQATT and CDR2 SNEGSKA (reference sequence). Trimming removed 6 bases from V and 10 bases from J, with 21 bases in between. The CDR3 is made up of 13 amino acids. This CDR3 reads CSALTRGEGDYTF. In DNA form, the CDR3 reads TGCAGTGCCCTGACCCGGGGTGAAGGAGACTACACCTTC.